The 18 T cell receptor beta chains given below trace back to one sample, sequenced in a study of T-cell reconstitution after alpha-beta-depleted transplantation in children. Library preparation (for TCRbeta) was performed with unique molecular identifiers. TCRdb re-called the PCR reads through MiXCR, storing one row per CDR3 protein. The table records over 550,000 distinct CDR3 sequences, roughly a tenth of them present only once. The specimen comprised PBMCs from the stem cell graft donor, sampled from the stem cell graft. Receptors were obtained from a human donor who donated a stem cell graft to a child with acute myeloid leukemia.

In this sample, this clonotype turned up a few times. CDR3: CAWSETGEQFF. The CDR3 coding sequence is TGTGCCTGGAGCGAGACAGGGGAACAGTTCTTC. The genes are TRBV30 and TRBJ2-1; 8 bases align to TRBD1. The trim removed 3 bases at V and 13 bases at J, leaving 5 bases unmatched. The CDR3 is made up of 11 amino acids. Germline CDR1 and CDR2: GTSNPN and SVGIG (reference sequence).

This clonotype was observed a handful of times. The chain recombines TRBV5-1 with TRBJ2-1, with no clear D. The CDR3 spans 16 residues. CDR1 and CDR2 from the germline V gene are SGHRS and YFSETQ. V gave up 2 bases and J gave up 4 bases, with 16 bases separating them. CDR3 amino acids: CASSLVLNAPYNEQFF. CDR3 DNA sequence: TGCGCCAGCAGCTTAGTCCTGAACGCCCCGTACAATGAGCAGTTCTTC.

The chain combines TRBV5-1 with TRBJ2-1; D uncertain. V shed 4 bases and J shed 0 bases, with 17 bases lying between them. The CDR3 spans 17 residues. Germline lookup yields CDR1 SGHRS and CDR2 YFSETQ. The CDR3 here is CASSLLAGSLSYNEQFF. The CDR3 DNA is TGCGCCAGCAGCCTACTCGCTGGAAGCCTCTCCTACAATGAGCAGTTCTTC.

J is TRBJ2-7 and V is TRBV5-1, with a possible D match to TRBD2 (6 bases). V was clipped by 4 bases and J by 5 bases, with 16 bases between them. Germline CDR1 and CDR2: SGHRS and YFSETQ. CDR3 length: 14 amino acids. The CDR3 DNA reads as TGCGCCAGCAGCGCAAATCCGTCGGGGGACGAGCAGTACTTC. It specifies CASSANPSGDEQYF. The variable domain in full, with the rest retrieved from reference TRBV5-1 and TRBJ2-7, is KAGVTQTPRYLIKTRGQQVTLSCSPISGHRSVSWYQQTPGQGLQFLFEYFSETQRNKGNFPGRFSGRQFSNSRSEMNVSTLELGDSALYLCASSANPSGDEQYFGPGTRLTVT.

This clonotype was found many times. The V gene is TRBV12-3 or TRBV12-4, the J gene TRBJ1-5; D might be TRBD1 (5 bases). Deletions cut 5 bases from V and 4 bases from J, with 18 bases between. CDR3 size: 16 residues. The DNA for the CDR3 is TGTGCCAGCAGTCCTTCGTTAGGGACGGGGAATCAGCCCCAGCATTTT. Protein product: CASSPSLGTGNQPQHF.

The chain links TRBV12-3 or TRBV12-4 to TRBJ2-7; D not resolved. Between the trimmed V and J ends, which lost 1 base and 1 base, there was a span of 11 bases. This CDR3 has 15 residues. The CDR3 region is CASSLGAGTSYEQYF. CDR3 nucleotides: TGTGCCAGCAGTTTAGGGGCAGGCACATCCTACGAGCAGTACTTC.

This clonotype has at least ten counts. The chain links TRBV4-2 to TRBJ2-1; no definite D call. Germline CDR1 reads LGHNA; CDR2 reads YNFKEQ. V dropped 3 bases and J dropped 6 bases, with 6 bases sitting between them. The CDR3 extends over 12 amino acids. The CDR3 reads CASSHYPNEQFF. The DNA of the CDR3 is TGTGCCAGCAGCCATTACCCCAATGAGCAGTTCTTC.

The chain is built from TRBV3-1 and TRBJ2-7; D not certain. The V gene lost 1 base and the J gene lost 0 bases, with 10 bases spanning the gap. Germline V gene sequence: CDR1 LGHDT, CDR2 YNNKEL (reference sequence). The CDR3 sequence is 15 residues long. Here the CDR3 DNA reads TGTGCCAGCAGCCAAGCAGCCGTCAACTCCTACGAGCAGTACTTC. It is translated as CASSQAAVNSYEQYF.

This chain joins TRBV30 and TRBJ2-1, with 11 bases identical to TRBD2. Germline loops: CDR1 GTSNPN, CDR2 SVGIG (reference sequence). J lost 7 bases, V lost 2 bases, and 1 base had no gene match. There are 13 residues in the CDR3. The CDR3 DNA follows: TGTGCCTGGAGTAGACTAGCGGGAAATGAGCAGTTCTTC. Protein: CAWSRLAGNEQFF.

In this sample, this clonotype turned up a few times. The chain employs TRBV29-1 and TRBJ1-2; tentatively, D is TRBD1 (5 bases). CDR1 and CDR2 from the germline V gene are SQVTM and ANQGSEA. Trimming removed 3 bases at V and 0 bases at J, with 8 bases between. This CDR3 has 13 residues. This CDR3 is CSVEQGPNYGYTF. In DNA form, the CDR3 reads TGCAGCGTTGAGCAGGGTCCTAACTATGGCTACACCTTC.

This clonotype came up many times. The V call is TRBV10-3, the J call TRBJ2-7; 7 bases are a match to TRBD1. The V gene's germline CDR1 is ENHRY and CDR2 SYGVKD. V shed 0 bases and J 0 bases; nucleotides not matched to a gene: 2. This CDR3 is 15 amino acids long. The chain's CDR3 is CAISESRTGSYEQYF. For the CDR3, the DNA is TGTGCCATCAGTGAGTCTAGGACAGGCTCCTACGAGCAGTACTTC.

This clonotype was detected ten times or more. This chain uses TRBV29-1 with TRBJ2-7; no reliable D call. Germline V gene lookup returns CDR1 SQVTM and CDR2 ANQGSEA. The CDR3 runs to 11 residues. Trimming took off 4 bases at V and 3 bases at J, with 7 bases between the two ends. In DNA, the CDR3 is TGCAGCGTTGTCGCGCTCTACGAGCAGTACTTC. This encodes CSVVALYEQYF.

CDR3 DNA sequence: TGCAGTGCTAGGGACCACCGGGACAGCTCTGGGGCCAACGTCCTGACTTTC. Translating it yields CSARDHRDSSGANVLTF. V gene TRBV20-1 combines with J gene TRBJ2-6, with 7 bases matching TRBD1. The germline V gene has CDR1 DFQATT and CDR2 SNEGSKA (reference sequence). With 3 bases clipped from V and 0 bases from J, the junction kept 8 bases outside the gene matches. CDR3 length: 17 residues.

CDR3 amino acids: CASSLGRVRDEKLFF. Written as DNA, the CDR3 is TGTGCCAGCAGCTTGGGTCGGGTTAGAGATGAAAAACTGTTTTTT. This chain uses TRBV5-6 with TRBJ1-4; D is uncertain. Germline values: CDR1 SGHDT, CDR2 YYEEEE. The V and J ends lost 0 bases and 6 bases respectively, with 12 bases between them. The CDR3 has 15 residues.

This clonotype has more than one count but fewer than ten. The chain couples TRBV6-5 to TRBJ1-5, with D unresolved. CDR3 size: 14 residues. Trimming pared 2 bases from V and 3 bases from J, leaving 8 bases between. CDR1 and CDR2 from the germline V gene are MNHEY and SVGAGI. The CDR3 bases are TGTGCCAGCAGTTACACGTCCGCCAATCAGCCCCAGCATTTT. As protein: CASSYTSANQPQHF.

This clonotype has only a few counts. This CDR3 is CASSRDQGALSSYNSPLHF. Written as DNA, the CDR3 is TGTGCCAGCAGCAGAGATCAGGGGGCCCTTAGCTCCTATAATTCACCCCTCCACTTT. The V gene is TRBV11-1, the J gene TRBJ1-6, with 8 bases that match TRBD1. The V and J ends lost 5 bases and 0 bases, in that order; junction bases with no gene match: 12. This CDR3 comprises 19 residues. Germline CDR1 SGHAT, CDR2 FQDESV (reference sequence).

This chain connects TRBV12-3 or TRBV12-4 to TRBJ2-3; the match to TRBD2 covers 10 bases. V lost 3 bases to trimming and J lost 2 bases; unmatched junction nucleotides: 2. The CDR3 is made up of 15 amino acids. CDR3 sequence (DNA): TGTGCCAGCAGTTTCCTAGCGGGAGACACAGATACGCAGTATTTT. It specifies CASSFLAGDTDTQYF.

This clonotype appeared a few times. The rearrangement joins TRBV9 to TRBJ2-2, with D perhaps TRBD1 or TRBD2 (7 bases each). The germline V and J ends were trimmed by 2 bases and 6 bases, with 14 bases remaining between them. CDR1 is SGDLS, CDR2 YYNGEE, per germline. The length of the CDR3 is 15 residues. CDR3 DNA sequence: TGTGCCAGCAGCGTGGGAGGGGGCTCGGCCGGGGAGCTGTTTTTT. Its translation is CASSVGGGSAGELFF.